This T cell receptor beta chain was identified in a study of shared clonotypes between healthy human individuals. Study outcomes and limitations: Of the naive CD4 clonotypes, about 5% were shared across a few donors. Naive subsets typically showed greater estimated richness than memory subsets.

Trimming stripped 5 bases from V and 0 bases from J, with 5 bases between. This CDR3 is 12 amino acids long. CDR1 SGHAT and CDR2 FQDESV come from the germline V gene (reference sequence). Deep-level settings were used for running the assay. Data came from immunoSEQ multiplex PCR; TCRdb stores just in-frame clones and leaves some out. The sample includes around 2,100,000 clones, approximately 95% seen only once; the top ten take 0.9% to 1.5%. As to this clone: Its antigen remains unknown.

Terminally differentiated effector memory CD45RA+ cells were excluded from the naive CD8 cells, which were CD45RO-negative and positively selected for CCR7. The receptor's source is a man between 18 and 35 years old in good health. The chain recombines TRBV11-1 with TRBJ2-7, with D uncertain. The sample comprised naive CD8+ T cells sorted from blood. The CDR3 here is CASSLNSYEQYF. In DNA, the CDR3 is TGTGCCAGCAGCCTAAACTCCTACGAGCAGTACTTC. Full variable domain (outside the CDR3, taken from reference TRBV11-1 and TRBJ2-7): EAEVAQSPRYKITEKSQAVAFWCDPISGHATLYWYRQILGQGPELLVQFQDESVVDDSQLPKDRFSAERLKGVDSTLKIQPAELGDSAMYLCASSLNSYEQYFGPGTRLTVT.